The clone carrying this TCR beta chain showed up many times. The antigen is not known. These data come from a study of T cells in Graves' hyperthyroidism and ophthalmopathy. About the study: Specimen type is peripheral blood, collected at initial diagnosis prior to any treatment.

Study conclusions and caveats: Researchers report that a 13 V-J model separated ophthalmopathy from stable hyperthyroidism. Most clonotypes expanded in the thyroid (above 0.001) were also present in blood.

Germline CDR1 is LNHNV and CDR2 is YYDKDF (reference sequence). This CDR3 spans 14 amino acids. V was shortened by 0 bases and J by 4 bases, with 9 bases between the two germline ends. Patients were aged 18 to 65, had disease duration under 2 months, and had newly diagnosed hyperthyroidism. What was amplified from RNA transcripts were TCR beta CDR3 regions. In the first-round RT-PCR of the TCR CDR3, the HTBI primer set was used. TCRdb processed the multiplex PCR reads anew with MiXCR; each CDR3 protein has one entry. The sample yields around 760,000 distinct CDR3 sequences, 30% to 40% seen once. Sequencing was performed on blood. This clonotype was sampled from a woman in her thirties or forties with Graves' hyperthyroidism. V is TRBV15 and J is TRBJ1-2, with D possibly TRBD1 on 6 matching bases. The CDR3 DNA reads TGTGCCACCAGCAGAGAGGGGGGCGGCTATGGCTACACCTTC. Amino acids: CATSREGGGYGYTF.